This T cell receptor beta chain was documented in a study of T-cell reconstitution after alpha-beta-depleted transplantation in children. Study results and caveats: Two months or so post-transplant, alpha-beta T cells reportedly derived from several hundred expanded graft clones. Diversity of TCRbeta at day 60 was high in some patients, arising from surviving recipient T cells and thymic progenitors. The main origin of T-cell counts and diversity one year after transplant was newly produced T cells.

At least ten counts were recorded for this clonotype. What it binds is not known. This sample's TCRbeta library carried unique molecular identifier barcodes. MiXCR, run by TCRdb on the PCR reads, gives a single entry per CDR3 protein. The data show approximately 170,000 distinct CDR3 sequences, approximately 12% seen once. Trimming removed 6 bases from V and 5 bases from J; junction bases left unmatched: 10. The CDR3 length is 15 residues. Sequencing used PBMCs, obtained before TCRalphabeta/CD19-depleted stem cell transplant. The sequence came from a boy younger than 10 with acute myeloid leukemia, due to receive a stem cell transplant. The chain employs TRBV12-3 or TRBV12-4 and TRBJ1-5; 7 positions agree with TRBD1. The CDR3 protein is CASRAGQGGDQPQHF. CDR3 sequence (DNA): TGTGCCAGCAGGGCCGGCCAGGGGGGGGATCAGCCCCAGCATTTT.